The 25 T cell receptor beta chains below come from one sample, sequenced in a study of PD-L1 blockade in urothelial cancer. Sequencing used immunoSEQ multiplex PCR; TCRdb keeps in-frame clones, though not all of them. Among tens of thousands of clones, 86% were seen once, and the ten largest hold approximately 2.9%. Sequencing used PBMCs, obtained around atezolizumab (anti-PD-L1) treatment. The receptors shown here come from a man in his forties or fifties with urothelial cancer.

The chain employs TRBV19 and TRBJ1-1; D perhaps matches TRBD1 (5 bases). This CDR3 comprises 13 residues. Trimming took 4 bases from V and 1 from J, leaving 7 bases between them. Germline V gene sequence: CDR1 LNHDA, CDR2 SQIVND (reference sequence). The CDR3 bases are TGTGCCAGTAGTACGGACACGAACACTGAAGCTTTCTTT. It encodes CASSTDTNTEAFF.

The V and J genes are TRBV28 and TRBJ2-1; no firm D call. The CDR3 covers 20 residues. V dropped 6 bases and J dropped 1 base, with 28 bases sitting between them. The germline V gene encodes CDR1 MDHEN and CDR2 SYDVKM. DNA of the CDR3: TGTGCCAGCAGCCCCGCGAGAGCGAGAAGACCAATAGAATCCTACAATGAGCAGTTCTTC. This codes for CASSPARARRPIESYNEQFF.

DNA for the CDR3: TGTGCCAGCAGAAAGGACAGGGGGCAGAGCGGAAAGTACTACAATGAGCAGTTCTTC. This gives the protein CASRKDRGQSGKYYNEQFF. This chain uses TRBV28 with TRBJ2-1; 11 bases are shared with TRBD1. The CDR3 covers 19 residues. Per the germline V gene, CDR1 is MDHEN and CDR2 is SYDVKM. The ends lost 6 bases at V and 3 bases at J; junction bases unmatched: 16.

This chain links TRBV6-6 with TRBJ1-2, with TRBD1 identical over 12 bases. In germline, CDR1 is MNHNY, CDR2 SVGAGI (reference sequence). The junction had 9 bases not matched to a gene; V was cut back by 5 bases and J by 14 bases. There are 13 residues in the CDR3. In DNA form, the CDR3 reads TGTGCCAGCAGTATCCGGGACAGGGGGCTGTGGACCTTC. Translation: CASSIRDRGLWTF.

The chain links TRBV19 to TRBJ2-2, with 7 nucleotides matching TRBD1. The germline CDR1 and CDR2 sequences are LNHDA and SQIVND (reference sequence). The V segment lost 5 bases and the J segment 6 bases; nucleotides outside the gene matches: 3. The CDR3 totals 13 residues. CDR3 amino acids: CASSFQGAGELFF. CDR3 DNA sequence: TGTGCCAGTAGTTTCCAGGGGGCCGGGGAGCTGTTTTTT.

The chain carries TRBV1 and TRBJ2-3; the DNA was not compared with TRBD2, the D call given in the table. TRBV1 is listed as a pseudogene. CDR3 size: 20 residues. CDR3 protein: CTSSQGGYGEGRGSTDTQYF. In DNA form, the CDR3 reads TGCACCAGCAGCCAAGGGGGGTATGGGGAGGGCCGAGGGTCGACAGATACGCAGTATTTT.

The V and J genes are TRBV5-6 and TRBJ1-5; a possible D gene is TRBD1 (6 bases). V lost 0 bases to trimming and J lost 7 bases, with 8 bases between them. The CDR3 contains 13 residues. CDR1 is SGHDT, CDR2 YYEEEE, per germline. CDR3 in DNA: TGTGCCAGCAGCTTGGGCAGGGGACAGCCCCAGCATTTT. It translates to CASSLGRGQPQHF.

The genes are TRBV7-6 and TRBJ2-2; D is possibly TRBD1 (5 bases). The CDR3 has 15 amino acids. The V end was cut by 1 base, the J end by 3 bases, with 9 bases between. CDR1 and CDR2 (germline): SGHVS, FNYEAQ. In nucleotides, the CDR3 is TGTGCCAGCAGCTTAGGGCAGGGCTACACCGGGGAGCTGTTTTTT. Translating gives CASSLGQGYTGELFF.

This chain links TRBV11-2 with TRBJ2-6; 7 positions match TRBD1. In germline, CDR1 is SGHAT, CDR2 FQNNGV. The length of the CDR3 is 16 residues. The trim removed 3 bases at V and 0 bases at J, leaving 2 bases unmatched. The chain's CDR3 is CASSLGQNSGANVLTF. The CDR3 DNA reads TGTGCCAGCAGCTTGGGACAGAACTCTGGGGCCAACGTCCTGACTTTC.

The gene calls are TRBV30 and TRBJ2-5; D uncertain. V lost 4 bases and J lost 2, with 17 bases in between. Germline lookup yields CDR1 GTSNPN and CDR2 SVGIG (reference sequence). CDR3 length: 15 amino acids. CDR3 sequence: CAWTKAFGGQETQYF. The CDR3 DNA reads TGTGCCTGGACGAAAGCGTTCGGCGGACAAGAGACCCAGTACTTC.

The rearrangement joins TRBV28 to TRBJ1-1; tentative D call: TRBD1 (5 bases). Trimming pared 3 bases from V and 5 bases from J, leaving 13 bases between. The CDR3 totals 14 residues. CDR1 is MDHEN and CDR2 is SYDVKM in the germline V gene. The CDR3 loop is CASSFSRGKTEAFF. In nucleotides, the CDR3 is TGTGCCAGCAGTTTCAGTAGGGGAAAGACTGAAGCTTTCTTT. Full variable domain (rest looked up from reference TRBV28 and TRBJ1-1): DVKVTQSSRYLVKRTGEKVFLECVQDMDHENMFWYRQDPGLGLRLIYFSYDVKMKEKGDIPEGYSVSREKKERFSLILESASTNQTSMYLCASSFSRGKTEAFFGQGTRLTVV.

The chain has TRBV30 and TRBJ1-5, with TRBD1 matching 11 bases. With 1 base clipped from V and 7 bases from J, the junction kept 0 bases outside the gene matches. The CDR3 runs to 13 residues. CDR1 is GTSNPN, CDR2 SVGIG, per germline (reference sequence). The CDR3 region has the DNA TGTGCCTGGAGTGGGGACAGGGGGCAGCCCCAGCATTTT. As protein: CAWSGDRGQPQHF.

The V and J genes are TRBV5-1 and TRBJ1-1; TRBD1 matches at 10 bases. Per the germline V gene, CDR1 is SGHRS and CDR2 is YFSETQ. This CDR3 is built from 15 residues. V lost 0 bases and J lost 3; bases outside the gene matches: 2. CDR3: CASSLGQGADTEAFF. The CDR3 DNA is TGCGCCAGCAGCTTGGGACAGGGGGCGGACACTGAAGCTTTCTTT. The full variable domain, rest sourced from reference TRBV5-1 and TRBJ1-1, is KAGVTQTPRYLIKTRGQQVTLSCSPISGHRSVSWYQQTPGQGLQFLFEYFSETQRNKGNFPGRFSGRQFSNSRSEMNVSTLELGDSALYLCASSLGQGADTEAFFGQGTRLTVV.

The sample holds one count of this clone. The chain joins TRBV27 to TRBJ2-3, with 7 bases aligning to TRBD1. The CDR3 has 16 amino acids. In germline, CDR1 is MNHEY, CDR2 SMNVEV (reference sequence). Trimming took 6 bases from V and 5 from J; bases not matched to a gene: 14. The CDR3 region is CASSKLTGTEQDTQYF. The DNA of the CDR3 is TGTGCCAGCAGCAAACTGACCGGGACAGAACAAGATACGCAGTATTTT.

This clone was seen a handful of times. The chain is built from TRBV20-1 and TRBJ1-1; D is unclear. Trimming took off 6 bases at V and 6 bases at J, with 11 bases between the two ends. The CDR3 loop spans 11 amino acids. CDR1 is DFQATT, CDR2 SNEGSKA, per germline (reference sequence). DNA for the CDR3: TGCAGTGCCTTTAGCCCCCCTGAAGCTTTCTTT. Translating it yields CSAFSPPEAFF.

The genes are TRBV19 and TRBJ2-7, with TRBD2 as a possible D gene (6 bases). The CDR3 covers 14 residues. Germline V gene lookup returns CDR1 LNHDA and CDR2 SQIVND (reference sequence). Trimming shortened V by 5 bases and J by 2 bases, and 13 bases separated the two germline ends. The CDR3 DNA reads as TGTGCCAGTAGTTCCCTCGGAGGGGCCTACGAGCAGTACTTC. Protein product: CASSSLGGAYEQYF. The complete variable domain, with remaining parts taken from reference TRBV19 and TRBJ2-7, reads DGGITQSPKYLFRKEGQNVTLSCEQNLNHDAMYWYRQDPGQGLRLIYYSQIVNDFQKGDIAEGYSVSREKKESFPLTVTSAQKNPTAFYLCASSSLGGAYEQYFGPGTRLTVT.

This chain links TRBV11-1 with TRBJ1-2, with 9 bases aligning to TRBD1. Trimming removed 5 bases from V and 7 bases from J; junction bases left unmatched: 8. The CDR3 runs 14 residues. Germline values: CDR1 SGHAT, CDR2 FQDESV (reference sequence). CDR3 DNA: TGTGCCAGCAGCCTACAGGGGGCCGGGAGTGGCTACACCTTC. Amino acid sequence: CASSLQGAGSGYTF.

The rearrangement uses TRBV9 and TRBJ2-7; 7 nucleotides line up with TRBD1. Germline V lookup: CDR1 SGDLS, CDR2 YYNGEE. Unmatched junction bases numbered 9, after V lost 0 bases and J lost 3 bases. The CDR3 has 16 amino acids. The CDR3 DNA sequence: TGTGCCAGCAGCGTAGCAGACGGGACAGTCATCTACGAGCAGTACTTC. It is translated as CASSVADGTVIYEQYF. Full variable domain (missing parts from reference TRBV9 and TRBJ2-7): DSGVTQTPKHLITATGQRVTLRCSPRSGDLSVYWYQQSLDQGLQFLIQYYNGEERAKGNILERFSAQQFPDLHSELNLSSLELGDSALYFCASSVADGTVIYEQYFGPGTRLTVT.

The V gene is TRBV9, the J gene TRBJ1-4; D unresolved. The ends were cut back, 0 bases at V and 2 bases at J, with 5 bases in the middle. Germline assignment: CDR1 SGDLS and CDR2 YYNGEE. The CDR3 has 14 residues. In nucleotides, the CDR3 is TGTGCCAGCAGCGTAGGGCAGACTAATGAAAAACTGTTTTTT. This codes for CASSVGQTNEKLFF.

This clone was seen repeatedly, ten times or more. The V and J genes are TRBV18 and TRBJ2-1; 10 bases map to TRBD2. This CDR3 is built from 15 residues. The germline CDR1 and CDR2 sequences are KGHSH and LQKENI. V lost 4 bases to trimming and J lost 8 bases; unmatched junction nucleotides: 8. The CDR3 DNA reads as TGTGCCAGCTCACTACTAGCGGGGCGTGTGGATGAGCAGTTCTTC. It codes for CASSLLAGRVDEQFF.

The rearrangement links TRBV2 to TRBJ1-4, with a tentative D call TRBD1 (5 bases). The CDR3 totals 14 residues. V lost 6 bases and J lost 4, with 12 bases in between. Germline V gene sequence: CDR1 SNHLY, CDR2 FYNNEI. CDR3 sequence: CASSPGVSNEKLFF. The CDR3 DNA reads as TGTGCCAGCAGCCCGGGGGTTAGTAATGAAAAACTGTTTTTT. The complete variable domain, with remaining parts taken from reference TRBV2 and TRBJ1-4, reads EPEVTQTPSHQVTQMGQEVILRCVPISNHLYFYWYRQILGQKVEFLVSFYNNEISEKSEIFDDQFSVERPDGSNFTLKIRSTKLEDSAMYFCASSPGVSNEKLFFGSGTQLSVL.

This clone was counted only a few times. This chain uses TRBV28 with TRBJ1-2, with TRBD1 identical over 10 bases. Germline V lookup: CDR1 MDHEN, CDR2 SYDVKM. The CDR3 has 15 residues. J lost 2 bases, V lost 10 bases, and 10 bases had no gene match. The CDR3 protein is CATNIPGQGNYGYTF. The CDR3 DNA reads TGTGCCACCAATATCCCGGGACAGGGGAACTATGGCTACACCTTC.

V usage is TRBV7-9 and J usage is TRBJ1-2, with a weak D call TRBD1 (6 bases). Trimming pared 5 bases from V and 8 bases from J, leaving 21 bases between. This CDR3 region has 15 residues. Germline assignment: CDR1 SEHNR and CDR2 FQNEAQ (reference sequence). The CDR3 DNA is TGTGCCAGCAGCCTAAACTTGCAGGGGTCCTCCGGCTACACCTTC. It encodes CASSLNLQGSSGYTF.

The chain recombines TRBV5-5 with TRBJ2-1, with a possible D match to TRBD1 (6 bases). From germline, CDR1 is SGHKS and CDR2 YYEKEE (reference sequence). Trimming shortened V by 0 bases and J by 8 bases, and 15 bases separated the two germline ends. This CDR3 spans 15 amino acids. As DNA, the CDR3 is TGTGCCAGCAGCTTGGGTCTGGGGGCGGCGGATGAGCAGTTCTTC. This gives the protein CASSLGLGAADEQFF. Variable domain in full (rest from reference TRBV5-5 and TRBJ2-1): DAGVTQSPTHLIKTRGQQVTLRCSPISGHKSVSWYQQVLGQGPQFIFQYYEKEERGRGNFPDRFSARQFPNYSSELNVNALLLGDSALYLCASSLGLGAADEQFFGPGTRLTVL.

V gene TRBV25-1 combines with J gene TRBJ1-2; no reliable D call. Germline CDR1 is MGHDK and CDR2 is SYGVNS. The CDR3 is 14 amino acids. The V gene lost 3 bases and the J gene lost 2 bases, with 10 bases spanning the gap. CDR3 region: CASSDLNRNYGYTF. CDR3 DNA sequence: TGTGCCAGCAGTGACTTAAACAGAAACTATGGCTACACCTTC.